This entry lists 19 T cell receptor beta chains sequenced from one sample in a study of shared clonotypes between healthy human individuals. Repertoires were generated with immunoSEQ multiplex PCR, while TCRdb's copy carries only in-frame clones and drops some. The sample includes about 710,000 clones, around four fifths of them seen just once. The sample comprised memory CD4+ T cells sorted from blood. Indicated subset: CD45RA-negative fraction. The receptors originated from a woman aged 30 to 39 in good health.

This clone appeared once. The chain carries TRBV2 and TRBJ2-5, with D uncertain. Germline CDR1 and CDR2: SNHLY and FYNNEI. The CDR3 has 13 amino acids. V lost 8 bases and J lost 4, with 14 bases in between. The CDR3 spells CASGPRLGETQYF. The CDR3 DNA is TGTGCCAGCGGCCCCCGACTCGGAGAGACCCAGTACTTC.

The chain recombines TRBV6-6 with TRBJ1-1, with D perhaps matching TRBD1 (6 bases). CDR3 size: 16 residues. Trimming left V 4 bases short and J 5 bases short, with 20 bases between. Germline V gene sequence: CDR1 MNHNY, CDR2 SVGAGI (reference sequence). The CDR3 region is CASSLALPQGGTEAFF. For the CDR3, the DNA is TGTGCCAGCAGTTTGGCCCTCCCACAGGGAGGGACTGAAGCTTTCTTT.

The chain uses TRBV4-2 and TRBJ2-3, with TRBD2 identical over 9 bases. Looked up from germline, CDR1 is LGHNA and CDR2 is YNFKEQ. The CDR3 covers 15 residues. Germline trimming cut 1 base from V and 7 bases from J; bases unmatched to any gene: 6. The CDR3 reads CASSQGQREAYTQYF. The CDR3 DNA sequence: TGTGCCAGCAGCCAAGGGCAGCGGGAGGCTTATACGCAGTATTTT.

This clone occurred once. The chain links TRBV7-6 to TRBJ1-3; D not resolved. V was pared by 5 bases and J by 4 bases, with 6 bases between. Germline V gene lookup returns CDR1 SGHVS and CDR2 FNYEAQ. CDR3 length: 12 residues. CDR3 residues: CASSPPGNTIYF. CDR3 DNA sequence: TGTGCCAGCAGCCCACCCGGAAACACCATATATTTT.

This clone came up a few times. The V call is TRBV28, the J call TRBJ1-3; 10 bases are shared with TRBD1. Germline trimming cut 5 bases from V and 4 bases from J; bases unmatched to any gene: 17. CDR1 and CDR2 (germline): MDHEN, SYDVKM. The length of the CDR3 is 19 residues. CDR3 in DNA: TGTGCCAGCAGTCCGACTTGGGGGGACAGGGGACTTTGGGGAAACACCATATATTTT. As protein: CASSPTWGDRGLWGNTIYF.

CDR3 in DNA: TGTGCCAGCAGTAAACTCTCTGGGGCCAACGTCCTGACTTTC. The encoded protein is CASSKLSGANVLTF. This chain uses TRBV2 with TRBJ2-6, with D unresolved. This CDR3 comprises 14 residues. The germline V and J ends were trimmed by 5 bases and 0 bases, with 5 bases remaining between them. CDR1 is SNHLY and CDR2 is FYNNEI in the germline V gene.

DNA for the CDR3: TGTGCCACCAGCAGAGGAACCCAGAATGAGCAGTTCTTC. It translates to CATSRGTQNEQFF. The genes are TRBV15 and TRBJ2-1; D unresolved. V gave up 1 base and J gave up 7 bases, with 8 bases separating them. Germline loops: CDR1 LNHNV, CDR2 YYDKDF (reference sequence). The CDR3 is 13 residues long.

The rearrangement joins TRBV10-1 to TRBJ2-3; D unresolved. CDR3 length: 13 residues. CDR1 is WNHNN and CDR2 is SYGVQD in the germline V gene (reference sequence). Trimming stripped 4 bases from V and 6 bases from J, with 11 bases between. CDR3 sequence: CASSVGIYDTQYF. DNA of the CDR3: TGCGCCAGCAGTGTGGGGATTTACGATACGCAGTATTTT.

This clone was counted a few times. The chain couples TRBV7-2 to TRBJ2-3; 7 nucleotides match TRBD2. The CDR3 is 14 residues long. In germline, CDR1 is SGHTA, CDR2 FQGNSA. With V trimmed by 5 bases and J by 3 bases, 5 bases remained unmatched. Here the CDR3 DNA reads TGTGCCAGCAGCACGGGGGGTCGGACAGATACGCAGTATTTT. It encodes CASSTGGRTDTQYF.

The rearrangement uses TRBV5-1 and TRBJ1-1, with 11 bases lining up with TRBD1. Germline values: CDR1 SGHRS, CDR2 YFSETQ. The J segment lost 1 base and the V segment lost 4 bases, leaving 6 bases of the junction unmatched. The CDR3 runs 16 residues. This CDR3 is CASSRGQGAGNTEAFF. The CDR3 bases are TGCGCCAGCAGCCGCGGACAGGGGGCGGGGAACACTGAAGCTTTCTTT. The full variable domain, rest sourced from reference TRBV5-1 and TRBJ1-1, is KAGVTQTPRYLIKTRGQQVTLSCSPISGHRSVSWYQQTPGQGLQFLFEYFSETQRNKGNFPGRFSGRQFSNSRSEMNVSTLELGDSALYLCASSRGQGAGNTEAFFGQGTRLTVV.

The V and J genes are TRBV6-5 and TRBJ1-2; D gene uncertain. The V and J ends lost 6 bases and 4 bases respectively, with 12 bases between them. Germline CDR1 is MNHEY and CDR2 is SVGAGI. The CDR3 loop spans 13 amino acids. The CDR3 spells CASRYGPSYGYTF. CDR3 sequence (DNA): TGTGCCAGCAGATATGGGCCCTCCTATGGCTACACCTTC.

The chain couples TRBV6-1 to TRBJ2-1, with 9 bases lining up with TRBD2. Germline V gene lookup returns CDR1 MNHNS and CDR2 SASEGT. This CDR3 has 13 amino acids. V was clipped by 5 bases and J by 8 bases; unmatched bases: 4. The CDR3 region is CASSRTSVYEQFF. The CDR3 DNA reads TGTGCCAGCAGTCGGACTAGCGTCTATGAGCAGTTCTTC.

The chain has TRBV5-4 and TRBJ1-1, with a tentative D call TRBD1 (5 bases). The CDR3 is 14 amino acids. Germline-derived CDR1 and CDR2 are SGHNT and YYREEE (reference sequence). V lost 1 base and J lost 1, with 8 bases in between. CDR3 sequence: CASSLTQANTEAFF. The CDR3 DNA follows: TGTGCCAGCAGCTTGACACAGGCGAACACTGAAGCTTTCTTT.

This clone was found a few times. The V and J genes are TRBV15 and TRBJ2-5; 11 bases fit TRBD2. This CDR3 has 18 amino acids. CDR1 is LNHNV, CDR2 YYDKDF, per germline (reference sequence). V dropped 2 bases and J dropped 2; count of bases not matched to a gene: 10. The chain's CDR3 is CATSRPRLAGGRQETQYF. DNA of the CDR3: TGTGCCACCAGCAGACCCCGGCTAGCGGGAGGACGGCAAGAGACCCAGTACTTC.

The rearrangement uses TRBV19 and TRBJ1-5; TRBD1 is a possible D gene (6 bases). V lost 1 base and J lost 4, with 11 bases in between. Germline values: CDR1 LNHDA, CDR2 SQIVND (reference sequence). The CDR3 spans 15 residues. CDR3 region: CASSIGGQGNQPQHF. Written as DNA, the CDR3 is TGTGCCAGTAGTATAGGGGGGCAGGGTAATCAGCCCCAGCATTTT.

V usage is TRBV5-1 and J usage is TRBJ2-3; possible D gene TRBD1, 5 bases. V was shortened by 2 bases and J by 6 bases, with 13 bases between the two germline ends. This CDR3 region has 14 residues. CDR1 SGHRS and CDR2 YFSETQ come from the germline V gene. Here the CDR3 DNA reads TGCGCCAGCAGCTTAACTGACAGCTCCGATACGCAGTATTTT. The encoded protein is CASSLTDSSDTQYF.

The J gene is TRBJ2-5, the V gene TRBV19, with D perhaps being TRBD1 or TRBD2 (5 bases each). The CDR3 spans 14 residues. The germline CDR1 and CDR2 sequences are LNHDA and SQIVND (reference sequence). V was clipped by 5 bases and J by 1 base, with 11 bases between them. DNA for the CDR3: TGTGCCAGTAGTTCCCGGGGCGCCCAAGAGACCCAGTACTTC. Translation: CASSSRGAQETQYF.

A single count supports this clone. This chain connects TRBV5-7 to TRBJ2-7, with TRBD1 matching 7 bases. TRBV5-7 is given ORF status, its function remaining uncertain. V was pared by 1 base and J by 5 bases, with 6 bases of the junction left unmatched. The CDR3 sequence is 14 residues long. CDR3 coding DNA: TGTGCCAGCAGCTTGCGACAGGGTCGCGACGAGCAGTACTTC. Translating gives CASSLRQGRDEQYF.

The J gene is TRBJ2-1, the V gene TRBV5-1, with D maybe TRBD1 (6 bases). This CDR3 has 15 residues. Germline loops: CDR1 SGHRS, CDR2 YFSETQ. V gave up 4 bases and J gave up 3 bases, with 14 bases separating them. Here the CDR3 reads CASSIDRFLYNEQFF. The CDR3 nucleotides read TGCGCCAGCAGCATAGACAGGTTTCTCTACAATGAGCAGTTCTTC. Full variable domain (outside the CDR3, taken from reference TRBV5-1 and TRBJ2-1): KAGVTQTPRYLIKTRGQQVTLSCSPISGHRSVSWYQQTPGQGLQFLFEYFSETQRNKGNFPGRFSGRQFSNSRSEMNVSTLELGDSALYLCASSIDRFLYNEQFFGPGTRLTVL.